This TCR beta chain was sequenced during a study of T cell responses to AZD1222 COVID-19 vaccine. Study-wide results and caveats: Reportedly, nearly half of unique spike TCRs recognized epitopes outside B.1.351/B.1.1.7 mutations. Possibly, clonal diversity was underestimated; donors were largely white British and included more females. Only 5 or 6 AZD1222 recipients tested seropositive at baseline. Increased Spike-specific TCR breadth and depth were observed after two AZD1222 doses.

The table came from immunoSEQ multiplex PCR; TCRdb's copy has only in-frame clones and leaves some out. The repertoire consists of about 45,000 clones, with approximately 80% occurring once and the leading ten covering about 20%. Notes on this clone: Its specificity is not known.

V was pared by 6 bases and J by 2 bases, with 26 bases between. Looked up from germline, CDR1 is MNHEY and CDR2 is SVGEGT. The CDR3 has 18 residues. The sample was peripheral blood, taken 28 days after the second AZD1222 dose. The clonotype was recovered from an adult who received the AZD1222 COVID-19 vaccine. The chain joins TRBV6-2 or TRBV6-3 to TRBJ2-7; weak D call: TRBD1 (8 bases). CDR3 amino acids: CASSPLSRTGRETYEQYF. The CDR3 DNA sequence: TGTGCCAGCAGCCCCTTATCAAGGACAGGGAGGGAAACCTACGAGCAGTACTTC.